The rows below give T cell receptor beta chains drawn from one sample of a study of blood T cells in healthy people across ages. MiXCR, applied by TCRdb to the 5' RACE reads, yields one record per CDR3 protein. The repertoire includes roughly 700,000 distinct CDR3 sequences, about 32% of them detected once, and roughly 15% sits in the top ten. Input material: blood. The receptor set was obtained from a woman older than 75 in good health. The CDR3 runs from the conserved cysteine through the conserved F or W. D genes are given only for firm matches. Size is omitted from some rows. Given values are once, few, many or a class for expanded clones.

TRBV12-3/TRBV12-4	TRBJ2-1	14	.	TRBD2	TGTGCCAGCAGTCCCCGGGGAGGGCTCGGTGAGCAGTTCTTC	CASSPRGGLGEQFF
TRBV13	TRBJ2-7	15	.	TRBD2	TGTGCCAGCAGCCGCGGGACTATAGGCCCCTACGAGCAGTACTTC	CASSRGTIGPYEQYF
TRBV12-3/TRBV12-4	TRBJ2-3	16	.	.	TGTGCCAGCAGTTTCCTGAGCGGTGGGCGCTCAGATGCGCAGTATTTT	CASSFLSGGRSDAQYF
TRBV28	TRBJ2-3	16	.	.	TGTGCCAGCAGGTCCTTCGGGACTTCCTTCACAGATACGCAGTATTTT	CASRSFGTSFTDTQYF
TRBV19	TRBJ2-1	16	many	TRBD1	TGTGCCAGTAGTATAGGGACAGGGAGCTCCTACAATGAGCAGTTCTTC	CASSIGTGSSYNEQFF
TRBV30	TRBJ1-2	14	many	.	TGTGCCTGGAGTGAAAAGGGTCCTCCGGGTGGCTACACCTTC	CAWSEKGPPGGYTF
TRBV10-3	TRBJ2-1	14	.	.	TGTGCCATCAGTCGGGAGAACTACAACAATGAGCAGTTCTTC	CAISRENYNNEQFF
TRBV29-1	TRBJ2-7	14	.	TRBD1	TGCAGCGTTGCGGACAGGGCAGGTGCCTACGAGCAGTACTTC	CSVADRAGAYEQYF
TRBV11-2	TRBJ2-7	14	.	.	TGTGCCAGCAGCTTAGTGGTGGAGCCCTACGAGCAGTACTTC	CASSLVVEPYEQYF
TRBV7-2	TRBJ1-5	15	few	.	TGTGCCAGCAGCTTAGGGGGTTTACGCAATCAGCCCCAGCATTTT	CASSLGGLRNQPQHF
TRBV5-4	TRBJ2-7	16	few	TRBD1	TGTGCCAGCAGCTTGGCCACGGGACAGGGATTCTACGAGCAGTACTTC	CASSLATGQGFYEQYF
TRBV20-1	TRBJ2-4	12	many	.	TGCAGTGCTAGTCCCGACGGGAACATTCAGTACTTC	CSASPDGNIQYF
TRBV7-2	TRBJ1-1	14	few	.	TGTGCCAGCAGCCCCCGGGTACACAGAAATGGAGCTTTCTTT	CASSPRVHRNGAFF
TRBV20-1	TRBJ2-6	16	many	TRBD1	TGCAGTGCACGACTCCGACAGGGAACGGGGGCCAACGTCCTGACTTTC	CSARLRQGTGANVLTF
TRBV7-7	TRBJ2-1	14	.	TRBD1	TGTGCTAGCAGCCCTCGACAGGGGGCCTACGAGCAGTTCTTC	CASSPRQGAYEQFF
TRBV12-3/TRBV12-4	TRBJ1-2	13	many	.	TGTGCCAGCAGTTTAGGGGGAAGCTATGGCTACACCTTC	CASSLGGSYGYTF